This T cell receptor (beta chain) derives from a study of graft-versus-host responses after intestinal transplantation (dated by TCRdb to about 2021). A note on the overall study: The transplants that recipients received were multivisceral, liver-intestinal, or isolated intestinal. Every recipient was given anti-thymocyte globulin induction, then maintenance tacrolimus and steroids for approximately 3 years. After intestinal transplantation, graft-versus-host and host-versus-graft alloreactive T cell clones were followed in the graft, circulation and bone marrow using bulk TCR-beta CDR3 sequencing. To identify alloreactive clones, pre-transplant mixed lymphocyte reaction products were sequenced and then compared with unstimulated pre-transplant donor and recipient T cells. Of the 20 to 25 intestinal transplant recipients enrolled in the cohort, one of whom was a retransplant, a few patients without pretransplant specimens were excluded. Donor T cell macrochimerism was defined as a peak of at least 4% donor T cells among recipient peripheral blood mononuclear cells. Rather than being sequenced by the commercial service, samples from a few later patients were sequenced in-house on an Illumina MiSeq and processed with MiXCR.

Library preparation used the immunoSEQ multiplex PCR assay. For most patients, genomic DNA was isolated using the Qiagen DNeasy Blood and Tissue Kit and was shipped frozen to Adaptive Biotechnologies for TCR sequencing. High-throughput TCR-beta CDR3 sequencing of genomic DNA from most patients was performed by Adaptive Biotechnologies. The paper's data handling went like this. Adaptive's ImmunoSEQ software was the source of the TCR sequencing data for about 17 patients, while a few other patients were processed with MiXCR and VDJtools. CD4 versus CD8 sorting errors were corrected by removing sequences found in both subsets at a frequency ratio below 5:1. CDR3 nucleotide sequences shared between donor and recipient were removed because their origin could not be assigned. To be classed as alloreactive, a clone needed at least 2-fold expansion over unstimulated cells and a minimum CFSE-low frequency of 0.002% (template counts) or 0.001% (read counts). A clone was considered mappable if detected in the sequenced pre-transplant spleen, lymph node, or MLR CFSE-low populations of the donor or recipient. Cumulative frequency of alloreactive clones was calculated as a percentage of all sequences weighted by copy number. What TCRdb holds here is the immuneACCESS table cut down to in-frame rearrangements. Part of the clones is not present; checked against another copy, under half of the missing clones reflect an unresolved V gene, and the others are unexplained. V, J and clone size reflect that table, while D and trimming were determined from the DNA. Recorded for this sample are about 120,000 clones; 90% to 95% of them occurred a single time. The ten largest make up about 0.11% of the sample.

Interpreted using the paper, the time point label stands for: cells obtained before transplantation from donor or recipient. CD3+CD4+ and CD3+CD8+ populations were FACS-sorted from unstimulated pre-transplant donor and recipient cells taken from spleen or lymph nodes. What the study reported, not specific to this receptor: Early after transplant, peak levels of circulating GvH clones were associated with declines in HvG clones. Conclusions were limited by the relatively low number and heterogeneity of intestinal transplant patients. GvH clones were detected in recipient bone marrow, and some appeared earlier in ileal mucosa or blood, consistent with an intestinal mucosal origin. In the allografts of patients with donor T cell macrochimerism, GvH to HvG T cell clonal ratios were high.

V loses 5 bases, J loses 2 bases, and the germline ends lie 13 bases apart. In the germline V gene, CDR1 corresponds to SNHLY and CDR2 to FYNNEI. The CDR3 runs 15 amino acids, cysteine and phenylalanine included. Kept here is only the CDR3 DNA, which spans 45 bases and is read in frame from base 1. On this clone itself: Its binding antigen is unknown. No quality values exist for individual bases; no much larger clone is one base distant.

Sequencing used unstimulated CD4+ T cells sorted from spleen or lymph node cells, obtained before intestinal transplant. In this chain, TRBV2 is recombined with TRBJ2-1, and the D gene may be TRBD2, 5 bases matching. This TCR was recovered from a human donor who received an intestinal transplant. This receptor has the CDR3 CASSPGLSTYNEQFF. DNA sequence: TGTGCCAGCAGTCCCGGACTTAGTACCTACAATGAGCAGTTCTTC. The variable domain in full, with residues beyond the CDR3 obtained from the reference TRBV2 and TRBJ2-1 genes, is EPEVTQTPSHQVTQMGQEVILRCVPISNHLYFYWYRQILGQKVEFLVSFYNNEISEKSEIFDDQFSVERPDGSNFTLKIRSTKLEDSAMYFCASSPGLSTYNEQFFGPGTRLTVL.